The 22 T cell receptor beta chains below all came from one sample that was sequenced in a study of blood T cell repertoires in COVID-19. TCRdb's copy holds only in-frame clones and misses some; the assay was immunoSEQ multiplex PCR. Here the sample spans 200,000 to 250,000 clones, roughly 81% being singletons. The sequencing sample was made of peripheral blood. The source is a man between 40 and 49 years old with acute or convalescent COVID-19.

The V call is TRBV15, the J call TRBJ1-2; weak D call: TRBD1 (5 bases). The CDR3 totals 14 residues. Trimming left V 0 bases short and J 3 bases short, with 8 bases between. Germline values: CDR1 LNHNV, CDR2 YYDKDF (reference sequence). CDR3 in DNA: TGTGCCACCAGCAGAGATCGGGGGGACTATGGCTACACCTTC. Amino acids: CATSRDRGDYGYTF.

As for this clone: The sample contains more than one DNA sequence encoding this CDR3. This chain connects TRBV10-3 to TRBJ1-1, with 8 bases matching TRBD1. There are 14 residues in the CDR3. Germline loops: CDR1 ENHRY, CDR2 SYGVKD. J gave up 0 bases and V 6 bases, and 3 bases lay outside the gene matches. The CDR3 here is CAISGQGLNTEAFF. CDR3 sequence (DNA): TGTGCCATCAGCGGACAGGGATTGAACACTGAAGCTTTCTTT.

The chain recombines TRBV2 with TRBJ2-1; D remains ambiguous. The germline V gene encodes CDR1 SNHLY and CDR2 FYNNEI. The CDR3 covers 11 residues. Between the trimmed V and J ends, which lost 5 bases and 7 bases, there was a span of 6 bases. The CDR3 bases are TGTGCCAGCAGTCCCGGGAATGAGCAGTTCTTC. Translated, it gives CASSPGNEQFF.

The chain links TRBV7-9 to TRBJ1-4; weak D call: TRBD1 (5 bases). Germline-derived CDR1 and CDR2 are SEHNR and FQNEAQ (reference sequence). Trimming shortened V by 1 base and J by 10 bases, and 19 bases separated the two germline ends. The CDR3 loop spans 16 amino acids. The chain's CDR3 is CASSLDQGISDGKLFF. DNA of the CDR3: TGTGCCAGCAGCTTAGACCAGGGTATATCCGACGGAAAACTGTTTTTT.

V gene TRBV3-1 (or the pseudogene TRBV3-2) combines with J gene TRBJ2-1; D uncertain. The CDR3 has 12 amino acids. Trimming removed 1 base at V and 7 bases at J, with 5 bases between. The germline V gene encodes CDR1 LGHDT and CDR2 YNNKEL (reference sequence). The CDR3 here is CASSQVGNEQFF. In DNA form, the CDR3 reads TGTGCCAGCAGCCAAGTCGGTAATGAGCAGTTCTTC.

The rearrangement links TRBV3-1 (or the pseudogene TRBV3-2) to TRBJ1-6; TRBD1 aligns across 8 bases. J lost 4 bases, V lost 3 bases, and 5 bases had no gene match. Germline V gene sequence: CDR1 LGHDT, CDR2 YNNKEL (reference sequence). The CDR3 contains 16 residues. In DNA, the CDR3 is TGTGCCAGCAGCCACCTCGGACAGGGATATAATTCACCCCTCCACTTT. This encodes CASSHLGQGYNSPLHF.

The rearrangement uses TRBV18 and TRBJ2-3; 9 bases line up with TRBD2. The CDR3 is 15 amino acids. V trimming: 5 bases; J trimming: 5 bases; junction bases outside the gene matches: 8. Looked up from germline, CDR1 is KGHSH and CDR2 is LQKENI. CDR3 loop: CASSSSSGAIDTQYF. The CDR3 nucleotides are TGTGCCAGCTCATCCTCTAGCGGGGCTATAGATACGCAGTATTTT.

This rearrangement joins TRBV5-1 to TRBJ1-5; TRBD1 matches 9 bases. Per germline, CDR1 SGHRS and CDR2 YFSETQ. CDR3 size: 14 residues. Trimming cost V 4 bases and J 7 bases; bases outside gene matches: 6. The CDR3 DNA sequence: TGCGCCAGCAGCCCGACCGGGACAGGGCAGCCCCAGCATTTT. Translating gives CASSPTGTGQPQHF.

The chain is built from TRBV28 and TRBJ1-2; 9 positions match TRBD1. The V gene's germline CDR1 is MDHEN and CDR2 SYDVKM. The V segment lost 6 bases and the J segment 6 bases; nucleotides outside the gene matches: 11. The CDR3 extends over 15 amino acids. CDR3 amino acids: CASRYSDRGIHGYTF. Here the CDR3 DNA reads TGTGCCAGCAGGTATTCGGACAGGGGAATTCATGGCTACACCTTC.

V and J are TRBV7-9 and TRBJ1-1; D is perhaps TRBD1 (6 bases). CDR1 SEHNR and CDR2 FQNEAQ come from the germline V gene (reference sequence). Trimming left V 3 bases short and J 0 bases short, with 14 bases between. This CDR3 is built from 16 residues. CDR3 amino acids: CASSFLTGALNTEAFF. CDR3 DNA sequence: TGTGCCAGCAGCTTCTTGACAGGAGCCCTGAACACTGAAGCTTTCTTT.

This chain uses TRBV11-2 with TRBJ2-1; 14 positions agree with TRBD2. The CDR3 loop spans 19 amino acids. Unmatched junction bases numbered 13, after V lost 3 bases and J lost 6 bases. Germline V gene sequence: CDR1 SGHAT, CDR2 FQNNGV. CDR3 DNA sequence: TGTGCCAGCAGCTTGACTAGCGGGGGGGCCACCATACGGTCCAATGAGCAGTTCTTC. Translating it yields CASSLTSGGATIRSNEQFF.

The count of this clone is one. The chain links TRBV4-3 to TRBJ2-7; tentative D call: TRBD2 (5 bases). The CDR3 is 14 amino acids. The germline CDR1 and CDR2 sequences are LGHNA and YSLEER. V dropped 0 bases and J dropped 7 bases, with 13 bases sitting between them. The CDR3 DNA reads as TGCGCCAGCAGCCAAGAAGGAGGCGGCCAAGAGCAGTACTTC. Its translation: CASSQEGGGQEQYF.

The rearrangement uses TRBV28 and TRBJ1-4, with 7 bases fitting TRBD1. The CDR3 is made up of 16 amino acids. With 5 bases clipped from V and 4 bases from J, the junction kept 10 bases outside the gene matches. Germline CDR1 is MDHEN and CDR2 is SYDVKM. The CDR3 DNA is TGTGCCAGCAGTAAGGACAGGTTTGGTGGTAATGAAAAACTGTTTTTT. Translation gives CASSKDRFGGNEKLFF.

This chain links TRBV30 with TRBJ1-1; D not resolved. Germline CDR1 reads GTSNPN; CDR2 reads SVGIG (reference sequence). The CDR3 contains 14 residues. Trimming cost V 0 bases and J 2 bases, with 10 bases left between them. CDR3 loop: CAWSVANRNTEAFF. As DNA, the CDR3 is TGTGCCTGGAGTGTAGCAAACAGAAACACTGAAGCTTTCTTT.

The J gene is TRBJ1-5, the V gene TRBV5-4; possible D gene TRBD1, 5 bases. Germline assignment: CDR1 SGHNT and CDR2 YYREEE (reference sequence). V gave up 2 bases and J gave up 6 bases, with 9 bases separating them. The CDR3 loop spans 13 amino acids. CDR3 residues: CASSFQGGQPQHF. The CDR3 coding sequence is TGTGCCAGCAGCTTTCAGGGAGGTCAGCCCCAGCATTTT.

DNA for the CDR3: TGTGCCAGCAGCTTAACCACCCCAGGGGGCAATCAGCCCCAGCATTTT. Protein product: CASSLTTPGGNQPQHF. This chain joins TRBV7-8 and TRBJ1-5; perhaps TRBD1 as D (6 bases). The germline V gene has CDR1 SGHVS and CDR2 FQNEAQ. CDR3 length equals 16 residues. Trimming removed 2 bases at V and 2 bases at J, with 13 bases between.

As DNA, the CDR3 is TGTGCCAGCAGCTTAAGCAGGGGCCCTTTGGATGGCTACACCTTC. It yields the protein CASSLSRGPLDGYTF. The V gene is TRBV7-3, the J gene TRBJ1-2, with D tentatively TRBD1 (6 bases). There are 15 residues in the CDR3. Germline-derived CDR1 and CDR2 are SGHTA and FQGTGA. Between the trimmed V and J ends, which lost 1 base and 6 bases, there was a span of 15 bases.

The V and J genes are TRBV6-2 or TRBV6-3 and TRBJ1-2; 8 bases are a match to TRBD1. With V trimmed by 5 bases and J by 6 bases, 2 bases remained unmatched. Per germline, CDR1 MNHEY and CDR2 SVGEGT. The CDR3 sequence is 12 residues long. The chain's CDR3 is CASSQGANGYTF. Here the CDR3 DNA reads TGTGCCAGCAGTCAGGGGGCGAATGGCTACACCTTC.

The chain links TRBV7-9 to TRBJ2-1; the D is unclear. This CDR3 contains 12 residues. V lost 4 bases and J lost 8, with 9 bases in between. The germline gives CDR1 SEHNR, CDR2 FQNEAQ (reference sequence). CDR3 sequence (DNA): TGTGCCAGCAGCTCCCTTCGCGATGAGCAGTTCTTC. Its translation is CASSSLRDEQFF.

This clone was observed a few times. V usage is TRBV4-2 and J usage is TRBJ1-5, with TRBD1 as a possible D gene (5 bases). V lost 6 bases, J lost 2 bases, and 14 bases lay in between. The CDR3 is 15 amino acids. Germline V gene lookup returns CDR1 LGHNA and CDR2 YNFKEQ. The CDR3 DNA is TGTGCCAGCAGTGGGGACTTACGGGGCAATCAGCCCCAGCATTTT. Amino acid sequence: CASSGDLRGNQPQHF.

This clone has just one count. V is TRBV5-1 and J is TRBJ1-1; 10 bases agree with TRBD1. Unmatched junction bases numbered 6, after V lost 4 bases and J lost 3 bases. This CDR3 has 15 residues. Germline V gives CDR1 SGHRS, CDR2 YFSETQ. The CDR3 protein is CASSLVTGGDTEAFF. The DNA of the CDR3 is TGCGCCAGCAGCCTGGTGACAGGGGGCGACACTGAAGCTTTCTTT.

This rearrangement joins TRBV5-1 to TRBJ1-2; D is possibly TRBD1 (5 bases). CDR3 length equals 13 residues. V was trimmed by 1 base and J by 7 bases, leaving 11 bases between them. Per the germline V gene, CDR1 is SGHRS and CDR2 is YFSETQ. The CDR3 DNA sequence: TGCGCCAGCAGCTTGAGTCAGGGAGGTGGCTACACCTTC. This translates into CASSLSQGGGYTF.